The source of this T cell receptor (beta chain) is a study of cytomegalovirus exposure and HLA in healthy donors. Findings of the study overall: The study designated 150 or so TCR beta chains cytomegalovirus-associated. Cytomegalovirus status, reportedly, was diagnosed with high specificity and sensitivity by the classifier. Later, an analysis showed that TCR beta chains associated with HLA were more clonally expanded than others that were equally common.

PCR employed 60 Vbeta and 13 Jbeta primers. Assay used: immunoSEQ multiplex PCR; TCRdb lists only in-frame clones, some missing. The sample records roughly 110,000 clones, over 60% being singletons. Regarding this clone: Its antigen is not identified.

Input material: PBMCs. This sequence originates from a man younger than 45 in good health and CMV-seropositive.

The CDR3: CASSSFWTSPETQYF. CDR3 nucleotide sequence: TGTGCCAGCAGTTCCTTTTGGACTAGCCCAGAGACCCAGTACTTC. The chain joins TRBV28 to TRBJ2-5; 8 bases match TRBD2. J was trimmed by 4 bases and V by 4 bases; bases with no gene match: 8. Germline V gene data show CDR1 as MDHEN and CDR2 as SYDVKM. The CDR3 is made up of 15 amino acids. Variable domain in full (rest from reference TRBV28 and TRBJ2-5): DVKVTQSSRYLVKRTGEKVFLECVQDMDHENMFWYRQDPGLGLRLIYFSYDVKMKEKGDIPEGYSVSREKKERFSLILESASTNQTSMYLCASSSFWTSPETQYFGPGTRLLVL.